Listed here are 30 T cell receptor beta chains from one sample, sequenced in a study of blood T cell repertoires in COVID-19. Repertoires were generated with immunoSEQ multiplex PCR, while TCRdb's copy carries only in-frame clones and drops some. This sample carries 300,000 to 500,000 clones, roughly 88% of them seen once, and the ten largest clones take about 2.1%. The sequencing sample was made of PBMCs or T cells enriched from blood (not recorded which). The receptors were sampled from a middle-aged woman with acute COVID-19.

J is TRBJ1-1 and V is TRBV12-3 or TRBV12-4; D possibly corresponds to TRBD1 (6 bases). V lost 6 bases and J 5 bases, leaving 13 bases between the germline ends. The CDR3 is made up of 13 amino acids. DNA of the CDR3: TGTGCCAGCAGACAGGGATTCCATACTGAAGCTTTCTTT. This codes for CASRQGFHTEAFF.

The genes are TRBV7-2 and TRBJ2-5, with 9 bases aligning to TRBD2. Per the germline V gene, CDR1 is SGHTA and CDR2 is FQGNSA. With 9 bases clipped from V and 4 bases from J, the junction kept 12 bases outside the gene matches. This CDR3 contains 15 residues. The CDR3 sequence: CASSKAGGLSETQYF. The DNA for the CDR3 is TGTGCCAGTTCGAAAGCGGGGGGACTGTCAGAGACCCAGTACTTC.

The chain employs TRBV11-2 and TRBJ1-3, with D perhaps TRBD1 (5 bases). CDR1 is SGHAT, CDR2 FQNNGV, per germline. This CDR3 has 16 amino acids. Trimming stripped 5 bases from V and 6 bases from J, with 20 bases between. The CDR3 DNA reads as TGTGCCAGCAGCCCCTACCGGACAACTCTGGAAAACACCATATATTTT. This gives the protein CASSPYRTTLENTIYF.

With regard to this clone: The same CDR3 also results from other DNA sequences found in this sample. This rearrangement joins TRBV27 to TRBJ1-1; TRBD1 agrees at 7 bases. The CDR3 runs to 15 residues. V was clipped by 0 bases and J by 1 base; unmatched bases: 2. Germline V lookup: CDR1 MNHEY, CDR2 SMNVEV (reference sequence). The CDR3 DNA reads as TGTGCCAGCAGTTTATCCAGACAGGGGAACACTGAAGCTTTCTTT. This translates into CASSLSRQGNTEAFF.

The chain combines TRBV11-2 with TRBJ2-5; D is unclear. CDR1 is SGHAT, CDR2 FQNNGV, per germline. V lost 0 bases and J lost 5, with 13 bases in between. This CDR3 is 15 amino acids long. The CDR3, as DNA: TGTGCCAGCAGCTTAGAGACTGCCGGTGGGGAGACCCAGTACTTC. It codes for CASSLETAGGETQYF.

V gene TRBV18 combines with J gene TRBJ1-1; D uncertain. CDR1 is KGHSH and CDR2 is LQKENI in the germline V gene. CDR3 length: 13 residues. Trimming took 6 bases from V and 3 from J, leaving 11 bases between them. This chain's CDR3 is CASSRKEDTEAFF. CDR3 sequence (DNA): TGTGCCAGCTCGCGAAAAGAGGACACTGAAGCTTTCTTT.

The chain employs TRBV6-5 and TRBJ1-6; the D is unclear. The CDR3 spans 15 residues. Trimming pared 6 bases from V and 0 bases from J, leaving 9 bases between. Germline values: CDR1 MNHEY, CDR2 SVGAGI. The CDR3 loop reads CASRSSDSYNSPLHF. The CDR3 nucleotides read TGTGCCAGCAGAAGCAGCGACTCCTATAATTCACCCCTCCACTTT.

This chain connects TRBV10-3 to TRBJ1-1; TRBD1 is a possible D gene (6 bases). The V end lost 6 bases, the J end lost 0 bases, and 8 bases lay between the germline ends. CDR3 length: 13 amino acids. From germline, CDR1 is ENHRY and CDR2 SYGVKD. Here the CDR3 DNA reads TGTGCCATCAGAGGACAGATGAACACTGAAGCTTTCTTT. This codes for CAIRGQMNTEAFF.

CDR3 coding DNA: TGTGCCAGTAGTATAGATCCCTACACCGGGGAGCTGTTTTTT. It yields the protein CASSIDPYTGELFF. V is TRBV19 and J is TRBJ2-2, with D hard to call. CDR1 LNHDA and CDR2 SQIVND come from the germline V gene (reference sequence). The CDR3 length is 14 residues. Trimming stripped 0 bases from V and 3 bases from J, with 5 bases between.

The chain recombines TRBV19 with TRBJ2-3, with 8 bases that match TRBD2. Per the germline V gene, CDR1 is LNHDA and CDR2 is SQIVND (reference sequence). This CDR3 has 13 residues. Trimming took 9 bases from V and 6 from J; bases not matched to a gene: 8. CDR3 loop: CASSGTREDTQYF. The CDR3, as DNA: TGTGCCAGCTCCGGGACTAGAGAGGATACGCAGTATTTT.

The J gene is TRBJ2-1, the V gene TRBV6-4, with 12 positions matching TRBD2. CDR3 size: 15 residues. Germline-derived CDR1 and CDR2 are MRHNA and SNTAGT. With V trimmed by 4 bases and J by 8 bases, 6 bases remained unmatched. In DNA, the CDR3 is TGTGCCAGCAGTGCCCTAGCGGGGGGGCTCTATGAGCAGTTCTTC. Protein sequence: CASSALAGGLYEQFF.

This chain joins TRBV12-5 and TRBJ2-1; 8 positions agree with TRBD1. The CDR3 is made up of 12 amino acids. Per germline, CDR1 LGHNT and CDR2 FRNRAP. J gave up 10 bases and V 8 bases, and 7 bases lay outside the gene matches. The CDR3 nucleotides read TGTGCTAGTTCTCAGGGGGCAGGGGAGCAGTTCTTC. It codes for CASSQGAGEQFF.

V usage is TRBV18 and J usage is TRBJ1-5; D perhaps matches TRBD1 (5 bases). The CDR3 sequence is 13 residues long. Germline-derived CDR1 and CDR2 are KGHSH and LQKENI. V lost 3 bases to trimming and J lost 10 bases, with 13 bases between them. The CDR3 nucleotides are TGTGCCAGCTCACCCCAACAGGCGAGCCCCCAGCATTTT. It specifies CASSPQQASPQHF.

V usage is TRBV29-1 and J usage is TRBJ1-1; 7 positions match TRBD1. Germline CDR1 is SQVTM and CDR2 is ANQGSEA. The CDR3 contains 15 residues. J lost 0 bases, V lost 6 bases, and 10 bases had no gene match. The CDR3: CSVGYRGRVNTEAFF. The CDR3 nucleotides are TGCAGCGTCGGATACAGGGGAAGGGTGAACACTGAAGCTTTCTTT. The whole variable domain, remainder taken from reference TRBV29-1 and TRBJ1-1, is SAVISQKPSRDICQRGTSLTIQCQVDSQVTMMFWYRQQPGQSLTLIATANQGSEATYESGFVIDKFPISRPNLTFSTLTVSNMSPEDSSIYLCSVGYRGRVNTEAFFGQGTRLTVV.

The V gene is TRBV4-2, the J gene TRBJ2-2; D unresolved. CDR3 size: 13 residues. Trimming pared 1 base from V and 4 bases from J, leaving 4 bases between. The V gene's germline CDR1 is LGHNA and CDR2 YNFKEQ. CDR3 nucleotide sequence: TGTGCCAGCAGCCAAGCCTCCACCGGGGAGCTGTTTTTT. It specifies CASSQASTGELFF.

This clone was detected once. The chain combines TRBV7-6 with TRBJ2-3; TRBD2 might be the D (6 bases). The CDR3 totals 14 residues. V was shortened by 4 bases and J by 3 bases, with 11 bases between the two germline ends. Germline V CDR1 and CDR2: SGHVS, FNYEAQ. CDR3 nucleotide sequence: TGTGCCAGCAGCTCAAGGAGGGGTACAGATACGCAGTATTTT. This encodes CASSSRRGTDTQYF.

CDR3: CASSLDRGRPYEQYF. The DNA for the CDR3 is TGTGCCAGCAGCTTAGACAGGGGGCGACCCTACGAGCAGTACTTC. The chain combines TRBV11-2 with TRBJ2-7; 8 nucleotides line up with TRBD1. The CDR3 extends over 15 amino acids. Germline CDR1 and CDR2: SGHAT and FQNNGV. After removal of 0 bases from V and 2 bases from J, the junction contained 3 bases not matched to a gene.

The chain has TRBV19 and TRBJ2-7; TRBD1 aligns across 8 bases. CDR1 is LNHDA and CDR2 is SQIVND in the germline V gene (reference sequence). Trimming at V came to 9 bases and at J to 6 bases, leaving 4 bases not matched to a gene. CDR3 length: 11 amino acids. The CDR3 protein is CASRTGPEQYF. CDR3 in DNA: TGTGCCAGCCGGACAGGGCCCGAGCAGTACTTC. Variable domain in full (rest from reference TRBV19 and TRBJ2-7): DGGITQSPKYLFRKEGQNVTLSCEQNLNHDAMYWYRQDPGQGLRLIYYSQIVNDFQKGDIAEGYSVSREKKESFPLTVTSAQKNPTAFYLCASRTGPEQYFGPGTRLTVT.

The rearrangement uses TRBV10-3 and TRBJ2-5; TRBD1 is a possible D gene (6 bases). The CDR3 contains 14 residues. V lost 0 bases and J 2 bases, leaving 7 bases between the germline ends. Germline V CDR1 and CDR2: ENHRY, SYGVKD. CDR3 residues: CAISESQGQETQYF. In DNA form, the CDR3 reads TGTGCCATCAGTGAGTCGCAGGGGCAAGAGACCCAGTACTTC.

The chain has TRBV4-1 and TRBJ1-3, with D possibly being TRBD1 (5 bases). Trimming removed 3 bases from V and 4 bases from J, with 13 bases in between. Germline CDR1 reads MGHRA; CDR2 reads YSYEKL. This CDR3 is built from 15 residues. The chain's CDR3 is CASSHPQGAGNTIYF. The CDR3 coding sequence is TGCGCCAGCAGCCACCCCCAAGGGGCGGGAAACACCATATATTTT.

This sequence joins TRBV5-1 and TRBJ1-6; a possible D gene is TRBD1 (5 bases). This CDR3 contains 16 residues. Trimming stripped 0 bases from V and 9 bases from J, with 16 bases between. CDR1 SGHRS and CDR2 YFSETQ come from the germline V gene. This CDR3 is CASSLAGGDSGSPLHF. For the CDR3, the DNA is TGCGCCAGCAGCTTGGCCGGCGGGGACTCCGGTTCACCCCTCCACTTT.

This rearrangement joins TRBV18 to TRBJ2-2; D may be TRBD1 (6 bases). Trimming shortened V by 3 bases and J by 1 base, and 6 bases separated the two germline ends. CDR1 and CDR2 (germline): KGHSH, LQKENI. This CDR3 is built from 14 residues. CDR3 sequence: CASSPGQNTGELFF. The DNA for the CDR3 is TGTGCCAGCTCACCGGGACAGAACACCGGGGAGCTGTTTTTT.

This chain links TRBV6-5 with TRBJ1-5; a possible D gene is TRBD1 (6 bases). The CDR3 covers 14 residues. V lost 7 bases and J lost 5, with 15 bases in between. In germline, CDR1 is MNHEY, CDR2 SVGAGI. The CDR3 nucleotides are TGTGCCAGCACCCCTAGACAGGATTATCAGCCCCAGCATTTT. It specifies CASTPRQDYQPQHF.

The V and J genes are TRBV25-1 and TRBJ2-2; 13 nucleotides align to TRBD2. The CDR3 loop spans 15 amino acids. The V and J ends lost 6 bases and 4 bases, in that order; junction bases with no gene match: 2. Germline V CDR1 and CDR2: MGHDK, SYGVNS. CDR3 sequence: CASRGLAGSTGELFF. The CDR3 DNA follows: TGTGCCAGCAGGGGACTAGCGGGGAGCACCGGGGAGCTGTTTTTT. Full variable domain (outside the CDR3, taken from reference TRBV25-1 and TRBJ2-2): EADIYQTPRYLVIGTGKKITLECSQTMGHDKMYWYQQDPGMELHLIHYSYGVNSTEKGDLSSESTVSRIRTEHFPLTLESARPSHTSQYLCASRGLAGSTGELFFGEGSRLTVL.

The chain carries TRBV7-8 and TRBJ1-5, with 7 bases aligning to TRBD1. The CDR3 runs to 16 residues. The V segment lost 5 bases and the J segment 0 bases; nucleotides outside the gene matches: 7. Per the germline V gene, CDR1 is SGHVS and CDR2 is FQNEAQ. The CDR3 bases are TGTGCCAGCAGCAGGGACAGAGCATATAGCAATCAGCCCCAGCATTTT. Its translation: CASSRDRAYSNQPQHF.

The V and J genes are TRBV30 and TRBJ1-2; D is perhaps TRBD1 (6 bases). This CDR3 comprises 15 residues. V lost 0 bases, J lost 4 bases, and 15 bases lay in between. Germline CDR1 reads GTSNPN; CDR2 reads SVGIG (reference sequence). The chain's CDR3 is CAWSVDHRAFYGYTF. CDR3 DNA sequence: TGTGCCTGGAGTGTGGATCACAGGGCCTTCTATGGCTACACCTTC.

This clone was found once. The J gene is TRBJ1-2, the V gene TRBV25-1; D is undetermined. This CDR3 spans 13 amino acids. Germline V lookup: CDR1 MGHDK, CDR2 SYGVNS. V was clipped by 6 bases and J by 2 bases, with 10 bases between them. In DNA form, the CDR3 reads TGTGCCAGCAGCGGAGGGCAGAACTATGGCTACACCTTC. This sequence encodes CASSGGQNYGYTF.

The CDR3 spells CASAQGRDTQYF. DNA of the CDR3: TGTGCCAGCGCCCAGGGGCGAGATACGCAGTATTTT. The chain employs TRBV3-1 (or the pseudogene TRBV3-2) and TRBJ2-3; perhaps TRBD1 as D (6 bases). V was clipped by 8 bases and J by 5 bases, with 11 bases between them. The CDR3 contains 12 residues. The germline CDR1 and CDR2 sequences are LGHDT and YNNKEL (reference sequence).

This chain uses TRBV12-5 with TRBJ2-5; 9 nucleotides agree with TRBD2. The CDR3 consists of 14 residues. Germline loops: CDR1 LGHNT, CDR2 FRNRAP. Losses at the gene ends were 8 bases for V and 5 bases for J; bases not matched to a gene: 9. In DNA, the CDR3 is TGTGCTAGTACACCGGCGGGGGGGGTGGAGACCCAGTACTTC. This encodes CASTPAGGVETQYF.

This sequence joins TRBV3-1 (or the pseudogene TRBV3-2) and TRBJ1-1; the match to TRBD1 covers 8 bases. Germline V gives CDR1 LGHDT, CDR2 YNNKEL (reference sequence). The V and J ends lost 5 bases and 3 bases, in that order; junction bases with no gene match: 11. This CDR3 is built from 16 residues. CDR3 DNA: TGTGCCAGCAGCACCCCCCGGACAGGGTGGGACACTGAAGCTTTCTTT. Translating it yields CASSTPRTGWDTEAFF.